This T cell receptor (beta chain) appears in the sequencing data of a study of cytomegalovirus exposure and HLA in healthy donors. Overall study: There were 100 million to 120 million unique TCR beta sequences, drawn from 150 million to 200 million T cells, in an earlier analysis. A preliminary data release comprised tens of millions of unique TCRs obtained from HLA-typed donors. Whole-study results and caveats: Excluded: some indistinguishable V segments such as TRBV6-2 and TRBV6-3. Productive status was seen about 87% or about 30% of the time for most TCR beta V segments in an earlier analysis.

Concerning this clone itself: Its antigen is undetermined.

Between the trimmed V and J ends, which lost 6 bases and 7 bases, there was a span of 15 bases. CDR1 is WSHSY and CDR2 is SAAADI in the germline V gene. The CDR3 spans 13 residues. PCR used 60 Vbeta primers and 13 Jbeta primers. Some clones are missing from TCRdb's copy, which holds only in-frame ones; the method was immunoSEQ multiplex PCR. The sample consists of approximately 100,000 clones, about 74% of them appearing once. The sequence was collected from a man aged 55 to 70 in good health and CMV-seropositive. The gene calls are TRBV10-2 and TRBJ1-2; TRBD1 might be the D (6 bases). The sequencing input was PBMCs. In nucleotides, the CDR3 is TGCGCCAGCAGCCTCGACAGGATAGGTGGCTACACCTTC. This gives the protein CASSLDRIGGYTF.